These T cell receptor beta chains were read from a single sample in a study of shared clonotypes between healthy human individuals. Using immunoSEQ multiplex PCR, the repertoire was profiled, and TCRdb retains in-frame clones only, with some absent. The data hold around 2.1 million clones, with 95% observed a single time. Sequencing was carried out using naive CD4+ T cells sorted from blood. The source is a man younger than 35 in good health. CDR3s include the opening cysteine and the closing phenylalanine or tryptophan. A D gene is named only where the DNA matches it firmly. Some rows have no size entry. The others give once, few or many, or a class for an expanded clone.

v_gene	abundance	d_gene	len	j_gene	CDR3nt	CDR3aa
TRBV18	-	-	13	TRBJ2-5	TGTGCCAGCTCACCAACCTTACAAGAGACCCAGTACTTC	CASSPTLQETQYF
TRBV6-5	-	-	16	TRBJ2-7	TGTGCCAGCAGTTACCGGCGACCTGGCACCTCCTACGAGCAGTACTTC	CASSYRRPGTSYEQYF
TRBV6-5	-	-	15	TRBJ2-2	TGTGCCAGCAGTTACTCGATGTCAGACACCGGGGAGCTGTTTTTT	CASSYSMSDTGELFF
TRBV6-5	-	-	12	TRBJ1-1	TGTGCCAGCAGCCTAGCAGGGGTCGGAGCTTTCTTT	CASSLAGVGAFF
TRBV4-3	once	-	13	TRBJ2-1	TGCGCCAGCAGCCAAGATAACGGACATGAGCAGTTCTTC	CASSQDNGHEQFF
TRBV7-9	-	-	15	TRBJ2-5	TGTGCCAGCAGCTTAGGGACACCTTACGTGGAGACCCAGTACTTC	CASSLGTPYVETQYF
TRBV7-2	-	TRBD2	15	TRBJ2-7	TGTGCCAGCAGCTCGACTAGCGGTTTACCCTACGAGCAGTACTTC	CASSSTSGLPYEQYF
TRBV10-3	once	-	13	TRBJ1-1	TGTGCCATCAGTGGACAGTCGAACACTGAAGCTTTCTTT	CAISGQSNTEAFF
TRBV2	once	-	16	TRBJ2-3	TGTGCCAGCACCCTGACATCAGGGACTAGCACAGATACGCAGTATTTT	CASTLTSGTSTDTQYF
TRBV15	-	-	15	TRBJ1-2	TGTGCCACCAGCAGAGATCATGGAGGCTTTGATGGCTACACCTTC	CATSRDHGGFDGYTF
TRBV30	-	TRBD2	16	TRBJ2-5	TGTGCCTGGGTCCCCGGACTAGCGGGGGGACGGGAGACCCAGTACTTC	CAWVPGLAGGRETQYF
TRBV5-1	once	-	17	TRBJ1-1	TGCGCCAGCAGCCTTACCCCCGGTGGACCCCCAGACACTGAAGCTTTCTTT	CASSLTPGGPPDTEAFF
TRBV7-9	-	-	16	TRBJ1-2	TGTGCCAGCAGCTTAATGGGCGGAACAGACGAGGGGGGCTACACCTTC	CASSLMGGTDEGGYTF
TRBV9	-	TRBD1	17	TRBJ2-5	TGTGCCAGCAGCCCCTTGGACAGGGGTTTTTTCCAAGAGACCCAGTACTTC	CASSPLDRGFFQETQYF
TRBV14	-	-	17	TRBJ1-6	TGTGCCAGCAGCCACCCGGCGGGGTTAGCCTATAATTCACCCCTCCACTTT	CASSHPAGLAYNSPLHF
TRBV5-1	once	-	12	TRBJ2-7	TGCGCCAGCAGCACCGGGACCTACGAGCAGTACTTC	CASSTGTYEQYF
TRBV5-1	-	-	15	TRBJ2-7	TGCGCCAGCAGCTTGGGTGCGGGCGGAGGACCCGAGCAGTACTTC	CASSLGAGGGPEQYF
TRBV19	once	TRBD1	14	TRBJ1-4	TGTGCCAGTGCCCAACAGGGGGCTGGGGAGAAACTGTTTTTT	CASAQQGAGEKLFF